Following are 19 T cell receptor beta chains from one sample sequenced in a study of T cell repertoires in cytomegalovirus infection. Each CDR3 protein gets one entry after TCRdb re-called the reads with MiXCR. The table includes 100,000 to 150,000 distinct CDR3 sequences, around 30% detected once. No cognate antigen is known for these TCRs. The sequencing here drew on CD8+ T cells from cultured PBMCs, taken from culture after CMV antigen stimulation. The receptors shown here come from a human donor in good health (CMV status not recorded). Some clones in this sample may be carry-over from other donors' samples.

The chain joins TRBV12-5 to TRBJ2-2; TRBD1 might be the D (5 bases). V lost 4 bases, J lost 0 bases, and 12 bases lay in between. CDR1 is LGHNT and CDR2 is FRNRAP in the germline V gene. The CDR3 has 16 residues. CDR3 protein: CASGSHAGPNTGELFF. The CDR3 DNA reads as TGTGCTAGTGGTTCCCATGCAGGGCCGAACACCGGGGAGCTGTTTTTT.

This clonotype has a handful of counts. The gene calls are TRBV7-2 and TRBJ2-7; D not certain. CDR3 length: 12 residues. V lost 1 base, J lost 9 bases, and 10 bases lay in between. CDR1 is SGHTA and CDR2 is FQGNSA in the germline V gene. CDR3 bases: TGTGCCAGCAGCTTAGGGATACTAAGGCAGTACTTC. Amino acid sequence: CASSLGILRQYF.

The rearrangement links TRBV9 to TRBJ2-7; D is unresolved. Germline-derived CDR1 and CDR2 are SGDLS and YYNGEE. There are 15 residues in the CDR3. V lost 3 bases and J 6 bases, leaving 19 bases between the germline ends. The DNA of the CDR3 is TGTGCCAGCAGCGACGAACCCGGGTGGGATGGCGAGCAGTACTTC. This translates into CASSDEPGWDGEQYF. Filled out from reference TRBV9 and TRBJ2-7, the complete variable domain reads DSGVTQTPKHLITATGQRVTLRCSPRSGDLSVYWYQQSLDQGLQFLIQYYNGEERAKGNILERFSAQQFPDLHSELNLSSLELGDSALYFCASSDEPGWDGEQYFGPGTRLTVT.

The rearrangement uses TRBV4-3 and TRBJ1-1; 7 bases agree with TRBD1. CDR1 is LGHNA, CDR2 YSLEER, per germline. This CDR3 is built from 18 residues. The V segment lost 1 base and the J segment 0 bases; nucleotides outside the gene matches: 11. In DNA, the CDR3 is TGCGCCAGCAGCCAAGGAAGGACAGGTACCAATTTGAACACTGAAGCTTTCTTT. Translation: CASSQGRTGTNLNTEAFF.

The chain couples TRBV6-1 to TRBJ2-1; the match to TRBD1 covers 7 bases. The germline CDR1 and CDR2 sequences are MNHNS and SASEGT. Unmatched junction bases numbered 8, after V lost 6 bases and J lost 3 bases. CDR3 size: 15 residues. The CDR3 here is CASSDGTEIYNEQFF. The DNA of the CDR3 is TGTGCCAGCAGCGACGGGACAGAGATCTACAATGAGCAGTTCTTC.

V and J are TRBV19 and TRBJ2-3, with 9 bases fitting TRBD2. J lost 2 bases, V lost 4 bases, and 4 bases had no gene match. The CDR3 loop spans 15 amino acids. Germline-derived CDR1 and CDR2 are LNHDA and SQIVND (reference sequence). CDR3 region: CASSRLADNTDTQYF. In DNA form, the CDR3 reads TGTGCCAGTAGTAGACTAGCGGACAACACAGATACGCAGTATTTT. Looking up the rest from reference TRBV19 and TRBJ2-3 gives the full variable domain: DGGITQSPKYLFRKEGQNVTLSCEQNLNHDAMYWYRQDPGQGLRLIYYSQIVNDFQKGDIAEGYSVSREKKESFPLTVTSAQKNPTAFYLCASSRLADNTDTQYFGPGTRLTVL.

The chain carries TRBV27 and TRBJ2-7, with D possibly being TRBD1 or TRBD2 (5 bases each). Germline lookup yields CDR1 MNHEY and CDR2 SMNVEV (reference sequence). Between the trimmed V and J ends, which lost 5 bases and 2 bases, there was a span of 13 bases. This CDR3 has 14 residues. CDR3 loop: CASSRGVPAYEQYF. The CDR3 DNA is TGTGCCAGCAGTAGGGGAGTCCCCGCCTACGAGCAGTACTTC.

This clonotype was recorded at least ten times. This chain uses TRBV7-2 with TRBJ1-5, with 9 bases aligning to TRBD1. Germline V lookup: CDR1 SGHTA, CDR2 FQGNSA. V lost 8 bases to trimming and J lost 7 bases; unmatched junction nucleotides: 15. The CDR3 extends over 16 amino acids. In DNA, the CDR3 is TGTGCCAGCCCCATCGAGGGGGGACAGGGAATACAGCCCCAGCATTTT. Translation: CASPIEGGQGIQPQHF.

This chain connects TRBV11-2 to TRBJ2-3; TRBD2 matches at 15 bases. Germline CDR1 reads SGHAT; CDR2 reads FQNNGV. The V gene end was trimmed by 6 bases and the J gene end by 2 bases; junction bases not matched to a gene: 6. CDR3 size: 17 residues. Here the CDR3 DNA reads TGTGCCAGCAGGACGGGACTAGCGGGGGGACTCACAGATACGCAGTATTTT. Encoded protein: CASRTGLAGGLTDTQYF.

The sample holds a few counts of this clonotype. In DNA, the CDR3 is TGTGCCAGCAGCCCCCCCGGGACAGGCACAGATACGCAGTATTTT. Translation gives CASSPPGTGTDTQYF. The chain joins TRBV7-4 to TRBJ2-3; TRBD1 matches 7 bases. Germline assignment: CDR1 SGHVT and CDR2 SQSDAQ. The CDR3 is 15 residues long. After removal of 5 bases from V and 1 base from J, the junction contained 6 bases not matched to a gene.

This clonotype was counted a single time. The chain recombines TRBV20-1 with TRBJ1-1; possible D gene TRBD1, 5 bases. Looked up from germline, CDR1 is DFQATT and CDR2 is SNEGSKA (reference sequence). The CDR3 is 16 amino acids. Deletions cut 0 bases from V and 0 bases from J, with 14 bases between. CDR3 region: CSARDLRDGMNTEAFF. Written as DNA, the CDR3 is TGCAGTGCTAGAGACTTAAGGGACGGCATGAACACTGAAGCTTTCTTT.

This clonotype showed up just a few times. The junction differs from germline at one of its ends, possibly a read error. The chain employs TRBV7-7 and TRBJ2-5; 8 bases line up with TRBD2. This CDR3 has 15 residues. Germline CDR1 reads SSHAT; CDR2 reads FNYEAQ (reference sequence). The CDR3 DNA is TGTGCTAGCAGCTTAGTACTAGCGGACCAAGAGACCCAGTACTTC. Translating it yields CASSLVLADQETQYF.

This clonotype has more than one count but fewer than ten. The chain combines TRBV7-6 with TRBJ2-7; 9 bases map to TRBD1. J gave up 5 bases and V 3 bases, and 5 bases lay outside the gene matches. This CDR3 has 14 amino acids. The germline CDR1 and CDR2 sequences are SGHVS and FNYEAQ. As DNA, the CDR3 is TGTGCCAGCAGCTTTGGGGACAGGGTCCACGAGCAGTACTTC. Protein: CASSFGDRVHEQYF.

Ten or more counts support this clonotype. CDR3: CASSGGTGDDYEQYF. CDR3 bases: TGTGCCAGCAGCGGAGGGACAGGGGACGACTACGAGCAGTACTTC. This sequence joins TRBV7-2 and TRBJ2-7, with 10 bases aligning to TRBD1. V shed 5 bases and J 3 bases; nucleotides not matched to a gene: 7. Germline assignment: CDR1 SGHTA and CDR2 FQGNSA. The CDR3 consists of 15 residues. The complete variable domain, with remaining parts taken from reference TRBV7-2 and TRBJ2-7, reads GAGVSQSPSNKVTEKGKDVELRCDPISGHTALYWYRQSLGQGLEFLIYFQGNSAPDKSGLPSDRFSAERTGGSVSTLTIQRTQQEDSAVYLCASSGGTGDDYEQYFGPGTRLTVT.

This rearrangement joins TRBV16 to TRBJ2-7, with D hard to call. V was pared by 5 bases and J by 0 bases, with 11 bases between. The CDR3 runs to 14 residues. In germline, CDR1 is KGHSY, CDR2 FQNENV. The CDR3 DNA reads TGTGCCAGCAGCAAAGGGTTCGGCTCCTACGAGCAGTACTTC. Translation gives CASSKGFGSYEQYF.

The rearrangement uses TRBV5-6 and TRBJ2-5; possible D gene TRBD1, 5 bases. The germline V gene has CDR1 SGHDT and CDR2 YYEEEE. V lost 0 bases and J 0 bases, leaving 6 bases between the germline ends. The CDR3 has 14 residues. CDR3 loop: CASSLGQNQETQYF. In nucleotides, the CDR3 is TGTGCCAGCAGCTTGGGACAGAACCAAGAGACCCAGTACTTC.

The chain's CDR3 is CASSQGINQPQHF. For the CDR3, the DNA is TGCGCCAGCAGCCAAGGGATTAATCAGCCCCAGCATTTT. The rearrangement uses TRBV4-1 and TRBJ1-5, with no clear D. Germline V CDR1 and CDR2: MGHRA, YSYEKL. The V end was cut by 1 base, the J end by 4 bases, with 5 bases between. The CDR3 runs 13 residues.

This clonotype came up a few times. The rearrangement links TRBV6-1 to TRBJ1-2; D ambiguous. V was trimmed by 0 bases and J by 5 bases, leaving 16 bases between them. CDR3 length equals 16 residues. Germline values: CDR1 MNHNS, CDR2 SASEGT. The CDR3 here is CASSEAQAQSSYGYTF. DNA for the CDR3: TGTGCCAGCAGTGAAGCCCAGGCGCAAAGTTCGTATGGCTACACCTTC.

The sample holds a few counts of this clonotype. This chain uses TRBV7-2 with TRBJ1-1; 9 bases agree with TRBD1. CDR1 and CDR2 (germline): SGHTA, FQGNSA. After removal of 1 base from V and 4 bases from J, the junction contained 1 base not matched to a gene. This CDR3 is built from 14 residues. The CDR3 region is CASSLVTGGTEAFF. The CDR3, as DNA: TGTGCCAGCAGCTTAGTGACAGGGGGCACTGAAGCTTTCTTT.